The clone carrying this T cell receptor beta chain was detected a few times. This sample was taken from a study of response to subunit inactivated influenza vaccine. V lost 1 base and J lost 8, with 10 bases in between. Germline V gene sequence: CDR1 SGHDT, CDR2 YYEEEE. The CDR3 runs 13 residues. TCRdb re-called the RT-PCR reads through MiXCR, storing one row per CDR3 protein. The sample shows 150,000 to 200,000 distinct CDR3 sequences, under 13% of them seen only once. The source is a man aged 45-65 years who received an inactivated influenza vaccine. The source was non-naive T cells sorted from PBMCs, collected about 6 weeks after vaccination. The chain joins TRBV5-6 to TRBJ2-1; D is perhaps TRBD1 (5 bases). The CDR3 nucleotides are TGTGCCAGCAGCTTGCCCCAGGGTTATGAGCAGTTCTTC. The encoded protein is CASSLPQGYEQFF.